The 21 T cell receptor beta chains below all came from one sample that was sequenced in a study of cytomegalovirus exposure and HLA in healthy donors (dated by TCRdb to the late 2010s). The protocol used for the library was the immunoSEQ multiplex PCR assay. For the multiplex PCR, a mixture combining 60 forward primers for TCR Vbeta segments and 13 reverse primers for TCR Jbeta segments was used. The table was pulled from immuneACCESS by TCRdb, which kept in-frame rearrangements only. Such tables lose some clones; where checked, under half of the loss comes from unresolved V genes, and the rest has no known cause. The sample records about 160,000 clones, 78% of which are singletons. The ten top clones hold approximately 1.5% of the sample. The sequenced sample consisted of PBMCs. The receptor source for this set is a male donor in good health and CMV-seronegative.

The chain combines TRBV30 with TRBJ2-6; 8 bases fit TRBD1. Trimming removed 1 base from V and 3 bases from J; junction bases left unmatched: 5. The germline gives CDR1 GTSNPN, CDR2 SVGIG (reference sequence). The CDR3 has 16 residues. The CDR3 region is CAWSGRGQGGANVLTF. In DNA, the CDR3 is TGTGCCTGGAGTGGCAGGGGGCAGGGTGGGGCCAACGTCCTGACTTTC.

The chain joins TRBV23-1 to TRBJ2-7; 7 bases match TRBD1. TRBV23-1 counts as an open reading frame of uncertain function. CDR3 size: 14 residues. The ends lost 4 bases at V and 4 bases at J; junction bases unmatched: 7. In DNA form, the CDR3 reads TGCGCCAGCAGTCGAGTCAGGGGGAGTTACGAGCAGTACTTC. Protein product: CASSRVRGSYEQYF.

In this sample, this clone turned up a few times. The chain recombines TRBV27 with TRBJ1-2, with 8 positions matching TRBD1. Germline CDR1 is MNHEY and CDR2 is SMNVEV (reference sequence). The trim removed 2 bases at V and 4 bases at J, leaving 3 bases unmatched. CDR3 length: 14 residues. CDR3 sequence (DNA): TGTGCCAGCAGTTTAGGGACAGGAAGCTATGGCTACACCTTC. This translates into CASSLGTGSYGYTF.

This chain uses TRBV11-2 with TRBJ1-1; D uncertain. CDR3 size: 14 residues. CDR1 is SGHAT and CDR2 is FQNNGV in the germline V gene. Between the trimmed V and J ends, which lost 0 bases and 1 base, there was a span of 6 bases. The CDR3 region is CASSLEHWNTEAFF. The CDR3 region has the DNA TGTGCCAGCAGCTTAGAACATTGGAACACTGAAGCTTTCTTT.

This clone has only a few counts. The chain employs TRBV12-5 and TRBJ1-2; possibly TRBD1 for D (5 bases). Trimming left V 0 bases short and J 3 bases short, with 14 bases between. CDR1 LGHNT and CDR2 FRNRAP come from the germline V gene. The CDR3 sequence is 16 residues long. CDR3 amino acids: CASGLVGVGGYYGYTF. Here the CDR3 DNA reads TGTGCTAGTGGTTTGGTAGGGGTGGGGGGATACTATGGCTACACCTTC. Variable domain in full (rest from reference TRBV12-5 and TRBJ1-2): DARVTQTPRHKVTEMGQEVTMRCQPILGHNTVFWYRQTMMQGLELLAYFRNRAPLDDSGMPKDRFSAEMPDATLATLKIQPSEPRDSAVYFCASGLVGVGGYYGYTFGSGTRLTVV.

This sequence joins TRBV7-2 and TRBJ2-5, with 11 bases identical to TRBD2. The germline V gene has CDR1 SGHTA and CDR2 FQGNSA. The V and J ends lost 4 bases and 3 bases, in that order; junction bases with no gene match: 4. The CDR3 is 15 amino acids. CDR3 in DNA: TGTGCCAGCAGCTCGTCGACTAGCGGGAAAGAGACCCAGTACTTC. As protein: CASSSSTSGKETQYF.

The chain joins TRBV5-6 to TRBJ2-7; no definite D call. The V gene lost 2 bases and the J gene lost 3 bases, with 9 bases spanning the gap. CDR3 size: 13 residues. Germline CDR1 SGHDT, CDR2 YYEEEE. This chain's CDR3 is CASSFGRGYEQYF. CDR3 DNA sequence: TGTGCCAGCAGCTTTGGTCGAGGCTACGAGCAGTACTTC.

The V and J genes are TRBV7-9 and TRBJ1-4, with 7 bases that match TRBD1. The germline CDR1 and CDR2 sequences are SEHNR and FQNEAQ (reference sequence). V lost 1 base, J lost 8 bases, and 1 base stayed unmatched. The CDR3 loop spans 13 amino acids. DNA for the CDR3: TGTGCCAGCAGCTTAGGGACAGGCGAAAAACTGTTTTTT. Its translation is CASSLGTGEKLFF.

This clone was seen a few times. This rearrangement joins TRBV29-1 to TRBJ2-5; the D gene is possibly TRBD2 (6 bases). V lost 7 bases and J lost 5, with 11 bases in between. CDR1 and CDR2 from the germline V gene are SQVTM and ANQGSEA. The CDR3 runs to 11 residues. The CDR3 loop reads CSGLGRETQYF. The CDR3 DNA sequence: TGCAGCGGACTAGGGCGGGAGACCCAGTACTTC.

This chain joins TRBV7-9 and TRBJ2-6; D might be TRBD2 (5 bases). The V and J ends lost 5 bases and 4 bases respectively, with 18 bases between them. CDR3 length: 17 residues. The germline CDR1 and CDR2 sequences are SEHNR and FQNEAQ (reference sequence). CDR3 in DNA: TGTGCCAGCAGCGTAGGAGGTGGACTCGGAGGGGCCAACGTCCTGACTTTC. Translating it yields CASSVGGGLGGANVLTF.

The genes are TRBV27 and TRBJ2-7, with D tentatively TRBD2 (5 bases). The CDR3 runs to 14 residues. The ends were cut back, 2 bases at V and 0 bases at J, with 8 bases in the middle. Germline CDR1 reads MNHEY; CDR2 reads SMNVEV (reference sequence). For the CDR3, the DNA is TGTGCCAGCAGTTTAGGACTTAGCTCCTACGAGCAGTACTTC. Its protein is CASSLGLSSYEQYF.

The CDR3 is CASSYSGNTIYF. In DNA, the CDR3 is TGTGCCAGCAGTTACTCTGGAAACACCATATATTTT. The chain recombines TRBV9 with TRBJ1-3; D gene unclear. Germline V gives CDR1 SGDLS, CDR2 YYNGEE. This CDR3 is built from 12 residues. V was cut by 5 bases and J by 0 bases, with 3 bases left in between.

V and J are TRBV5-6 and TRBJ2-1, with TRBD1 identical over 7 bases. The germline V gene has CDR1 SGHDT and CDR2 YYEEEE. The V segment lost 0 bases and the J segment 6 bases; nucleotides outside the gene matches: 6. This CDR3 comprises 15 residues. CDR3 sequence reads: CASSLGRGLGNEQFF. The CDR3 region has the DNA TGTGCCAGCAGCTTGGGAAGGGGGCTAGGCAATGAGCAGTTCTTC.

The V gene is TRBV5-4, the J gene TRBJ2-5, with D possibly matching TRBD1 (6 bases). The J call may be faulty, since TRBJ2-7 better matches the DNA end. This CDR3 is built from 14 residues. CDR1 SGHNT and CDR2 YYREEE come from the germline V gene (reference sequence). CDR3 region: CASSSGRGSYEQYF. CDR3 nucleotide sequence: TGTGCCAGCAGCTCGGGCAGGGGTAGCTACGAGCAGTACTTC.

The V call is TRBV4-1, the J call TRBJ2-1, with D possibly TRBD1 on 5 matching bases. The germline V and J ends were trimmed by 0 bases and 3 bases, with 12 bases remaining between them. The CDR3 totals 16 residues. Germline V lookup: CDR1 MGHRA, CDR2 YSYEKL. The CDR3 DNA follows: TGCGCCAGCAGCCAAGATCGACAGTCCATCTACAATGAGCAGTTCTTC. Its protein product is CASSQDRQSIYNEQFF.

This chain uses TRBV7-9 with TRBJ2-1, with 11 positions matching TRBD2. From germline, CDR1 is SEHNR and CDR2 FQNEAQ (reference sequence). The V gene end was trimmed by 4 bases and the J gene end by 0 bases; junction bases not matched to a gene: 11. This CDR3 spans 19 amino acids. For the CDR3, the DNA is TGTGCCAGCAGCTCGCCGGGACTAGCGGTCCCTAGCTCCTACAATGAGCAGTTCTTC. Protein product: CASSSPGLAVPSSYNEQFF.

The chain carries TRBV29-1 and TRBJ2-5; weak D call: TRBD2 (6 bases). Trimming stripped 6 bases from V and 4 bases from J, with 9 bases between. The CDR3 contains 11 residues. The germline V gene encodes CDR1 SQVTM and CDR2 ANQGSEA. CDR3 bases: TGCAGCGTGGGCGGGGTAGAGACCCAGTACTTC. Translated, it gives CSVGGVETQYF.

The chain uses TRBV28 and TRBJ2-7; 8 bases line up with TRBD2. The germline CDR1 and CDR2 sequences are MDHEN and SYDVKM. This CDR3 has 14 amino acids. V shed 7 bases, J shed 1 base, and the junction held 6 bases outside the gene matches. The CDR3 coding sequence is TGTGCCAGCATCCTTAGCGGGACTTCCTACGAGCAGTACTTC. This codes for CASILSGTSYEQYF.

J is TRBJ2-2 and V is TRBV7-3; 8 nucleotides line up with TRBD2. CDR1 and CDR2 (germline): SGHTA, FQGTGA. V shed 5 bases and J 5 bases; nucleotides not matched to a gene: 10. This CDR3 is built from 16 residues. CDR3 residues: CASSPIGGAVTGELFF. The CDR3 bases are TGTGCCAGCAGCCCCATCGGGGGGGCGGTTACCGGGGAGCTGTTTTTT.

The V gene is TRBV25-1, the J gene TRBJ2-1, with 7 bases that match TRBD1. This CDR3 has 14 residues. J lost 2 bases, V lost 6 bases, and 4 bases had no gene match. CDR1 is MGHDK, CDR2 SYGVNS, per germline. Written as DNA, the CDR3 is TGTGCCAGCAGGCTGACAGGGCCCTACAATGAGCAGTTCTTC. Protein product: CASRLTGPYNEQFF. Based on the CDR3 plus reference TRBV25-1 and TRBJ2-1, the full variable domain is EADIYQTPRYLVIGTGKKITLECSQTMGHDKMYWYQQDPGMELHLIHYSYGVNSTEKGDLSSESTVSRIRTEHFPLTLESARPSHTSQYLCASRLTGPYNEQFFGPGTRLTVL.

The CDR3 is CASSERGGVLYNEQFF. Written as DNA, the CDR3 is TGCGCCAGCAGTGAGAGGGGGGGGGTCCTTTACAATGAGCAGTTCTTC. This rearrangement joins TRBV10-2 to TRBJ2-1, with TRBD2 as a possible D gene (7 bases). Germline assignment: CDR1 WSHSY and CDR2 SAAADI. The CDR3 runs to 16 residues. Trimming shortened V by 2 bases and J by 4 bases, and 15 bases separated the two germline ends.